One sample yielded the 2 T cell receptor beta chains listed below, sequenced in a study of T cells in Graves' hyperthyroidism and ophthalmopathy. RNA transcripts were the template for amplifying TCR beta CDR3 regions. RT-PCR in the first round (using the HTBI primer set) targeted the TCR CDR3. TCRdb re-called the multiplex PCR reads through MiXCR, storing one row per CDR3 protein. The data contain roughly 560,000 distinct CDR3 sequences, about 14% of them singletons. Sequencing used blood. The source of these receptors is a middle-aged woman with Graves' ophthalmopathy.

This clonotype was seen repeatedly, ten times or more. This chain joins TRBV7-9 and TRBJ1-1, with no clear D. Per germline, CDR1 SEHNR and CDR2 FQNEAQ (reference sequence). Trimming left V 7 bases short and J 4 bases short, with 16 bases between. The CDR3 is made up of 14 amino acids. Here the CDR3 reads CASMGPMAGTEAFF. CDR3 bases: TGTGCCAGCATGGGCCCGATGGCGGGCACTGAAGCTTTCTTT.

This clonotype was observed at least ten times. The CDR3 coding sequence is TGTGCCAGCAGCCCGCTGGGACTCCCTGGGTACGAGCAGTACTTC. It codes for CASSPLGLPGYEQYF. V usage is TRBV7-8 and J usage is TRBJ2-7; the D gene is possibly TRBD2 (6 bases). Germline lookup yields CDR1 SGHVS and CDR2 FQNEAQ. V was pared by 5 bases and J by 4 bases, with 18 bases between. The length of the CDR3 is 15 residues.